This entry is about one T cell receptor (beta chain). This CDR3 has 14 residues. Germline V gene sequence: CDR1 SGDLS, CDR2 YYNGEE. V was shortened by 0 bases and J by 2 bases, with 9 bases between the two germline ends. Original data processing: Amplification from reference gene primers served as the basis for estimated nucleated cell counts. Measured with immunoSEQ multiplex PCR; TCRdb has only the in-frame clones, and not every one. V and J calls and clone size are those listed in that table; D and trimming were worked out from the DNA. The sample has some 320,000 clones, roughly 90% seen once. The entry originates in a study of blood T cell repertoires in COVID-19. In the study overall: From T cells, B-cell-depleted T cells, or PBMCs came the material, which was cDNA or gDNA.

Participants were aged roughly 18 to 90 years, lived in around 25 US areas, and enrolled virtually. The source is a woman aged 25 to 39 who had been exposed to COVID-19. This chain links TRBV9 with TRBJ2-7; D unclear. The sequenced sample was PBMCs or T cells enriched from blood (not recorded which). The CDR3 nucleotides read TGTGCCAGCAGCGTAGGAGCTGGAGCCTACGAGCAGTACTTC. It specifies CASSVGAGAYEQYF.